Sequencing of this T cell receptor beta chain was carried out in a study of T cell responses to AZD1222 COVID-19 vaccine. Study-wide background: Second-dose intervals of approximately 4 or approximately 12 weeks were pooled.

Trimming took 0 bases from V and 7 from J, leaving 13 bases between them. The germline CDR1 and CDR2 sequences are MNHEY and SVGAGI. The CDR3 covers 15 residues. Of note for this clone: Its antigen is not known.

The study's findings and limits: Only a handful of individuals given AZD1222 were seropositive at baseline. Mostly white British, mostly female donors; authors suggested clonal diversity may be underestimated.

Data came from immunoSEQ multiplex PCR; TCRdb stores just in-frame clones and leaves some out. The sample lists 110,000 to 150,000 clones, just over 90% occurring once. This chain connects TRBV6-5 to TRBJ1-5; D possibly corresponds to TRBD1 (6 bases). This specimen consisted of peripheral blood, obtained on day 0 of AZD1222 vaccination. The receptor comes from an adult in good health. In nucleotides, the CDR3 is TGTGCCAGCAGTTACTCGTTGCCAGGGGTCCAGCCCCAGCATTTT. Protein product: CASSYSLPGVQPQHF.